Sequencing of this TCR beta chain was carried out in a study of blood T cell repertoires in COVID-19. Background on the study: The United States, Italy and Spain provided the acute and convalescent COVID-19 samples. T cells, B-cell-depleted T cells, or PBMCs supplied cDNA or gDNA.

The CDR3 consists of 22 residues. The germline V gene encodes CDR1 MNHEY and CDR2 SMNVEV (reference sequence). After removal of 3 bases from V and 3 bases from J, the junction contained 26 bases not matched to a gene. Authors' processing steps: Estimation of nucleated cell counts was performed using reference gene primer amplification. TCRdb keeps only in-frame clones here, not all; method: immunoSEQ multiplex PCR. The V and J calls and the clone size are those of that table, but D and trimming were determined from the DNA. The sample has more than 85,000 clones; roughly 80% are singletons. The source of this sequence is a woman between 70 and 85 years old with acute or convalescent COVID-19. The chain carries TRBV27 and TRBJ2-7; 10 bases are shared with TRBD1. Sequencing was performed on peripheral blood. In nucleotides, the CDR3 is TGTGCCAGCAGTTTCTCTGCGCCGGGACAGGGGAGGGTGGGGGGATCCCACTACGAGCAGTACTTC. As protein: CASSFSAPGQGRVGGSHYEQYF.